This T cell receptor beta chain was obtained from a study of post-analysis software for immune sequencing data. General observations from the study: Controls had lower frequencies than patients of four or five TRBV segments, which included TRBV5-6, TRBV5-1 and TRBV20-1.

Comment on this clonotype: Its target is unknown.

Between the trimmed V and J ends, which lost 1 base and 2 bases, there was a span of 8 bases. The CDR3 is made up of 14 amino acids. CDR1 is SGHTA, CDR2 FQGNSA, per germline. Prepared libraries of TCR beta cDNA carried unique molecular identifiers. TCRdb processed the PCR reads anew with MiXCR; each CDR3 protein has one entry. Seen here are under 200,000 distinct CDR3 sequences, roughly 40% observed once, and the top ten hold 28%. This receptor was obtained from a girl between 10 and 17 years old with multiple sclerosis. The chain joins TRBV7-2 to TRBJ2-5, with D perhaps matching TRBD1 or TRBD2 (5 bases each). Material: blood, obtained after autologous hematopoietic stem cell transplantation. Written as DNA, the CDR3 is TGTGCCAGCAGCTTAGGGGGGAGTCAAGAGACCCAGTACTTC. Amino acid sequence: CASSLGGSQETQYF.